This T cell receptor beta chain stems from a study of control samples from healthy donors and cancer patients. The CDR3 extends over 14 amino acids. Germline V CDR1 and CDR2: MNHEY, SMNVEV (reference sequence). V shed 7 bases and J 4 bases; nucleotides not matched to a gene: 5. Measured with immunoSEQ multiplex PCR; TCRdb has only the in-frame clones, and not every one. The table records nearly 200,000 clones, about 90% of them present only once. This TCR was recovered from a man aged 25-45 years in good health. The chain recombines TRBV27 with TRBJ2-2, with 8 bases that match TRBD1. The specimen sequenced was blood. The DNA for the CDR3 is TGTGCCAGCAAAGTCGACAGGGGCACCGGGGAGCTGTTTTTT. It specifies CASKVDRGTGELFF.